The clone carrying this TCR beta chain was seen ten or more times. The antigen remains unidentified. These data belong to a study of T cells in Graves' hyperthyroidism and ophthalmopathy. Findings and limits, study-wide: Peripheral blood also featured most of the thyroid clonotypes expanded above 0.001. Stable hyperthyroidism was told apart from ophthalmopathy by a model built on 13 V-J features.

Regions amplified from RNA transcripts were the TCR beta CDR3 regions. The TCR CDR3 was amplified in a first-round RT-PCR using the HTBI primer set. TCRdb ran MiXCR on the multiplex PCR reads and lists one entry per CDR3 protein. This table has about 260,000 distinct CDR3 sequences, 25% to 30% appearing once. A patient was excluded if there was uncontrolled infection, other autoimmune disease, pregnancy or lactation. Sampled blood dates from first hyperthyroidism diagnosis, and it precedes any ophthalmopathy symptoms. This TCR came from a man in his forties with Graves' hyperthyroidism that later progressed to Graves' ophthalmopathy. Sequenced material: blood.

The CDR3 coding sequence is TGTGCCAGCAGCTTAATGGGGTTCCAAGAGACCCAGTACTTC. It is translated as CASSLMGFQETQYF. The rearrangement links TRBV11-2 to TRBJ2-5, with D hard to call. Per germline, CDR1 SGHAT and CDR2 FQNNGV. Trimming removed 2 bases at V and 1 base at J, with 8 bases between. The CDR3 covers 14 residues.